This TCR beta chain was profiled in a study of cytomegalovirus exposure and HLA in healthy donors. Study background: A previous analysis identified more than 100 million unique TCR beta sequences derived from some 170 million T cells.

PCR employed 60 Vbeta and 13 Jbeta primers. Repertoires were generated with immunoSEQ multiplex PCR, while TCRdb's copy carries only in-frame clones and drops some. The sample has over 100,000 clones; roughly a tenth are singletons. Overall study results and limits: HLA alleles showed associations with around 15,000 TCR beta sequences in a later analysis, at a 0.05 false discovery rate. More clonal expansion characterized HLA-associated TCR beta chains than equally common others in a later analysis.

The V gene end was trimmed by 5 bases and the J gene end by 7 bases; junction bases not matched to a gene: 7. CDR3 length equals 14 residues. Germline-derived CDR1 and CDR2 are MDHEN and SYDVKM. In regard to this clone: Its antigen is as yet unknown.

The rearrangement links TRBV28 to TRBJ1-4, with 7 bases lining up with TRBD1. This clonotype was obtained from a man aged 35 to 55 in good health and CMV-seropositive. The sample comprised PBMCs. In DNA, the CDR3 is TGTGCCAGCAGTGACAGGGCGCGTTTTGAAAAACTGTTTTTT. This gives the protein CASSDRARFEKLFF. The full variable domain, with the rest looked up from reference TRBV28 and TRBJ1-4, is DVKVTQSSRYLVKRTGEKVFLECVQDMDHENMFWYRQDPGLGLRLIYFSYDVKMKEKGDIPEGYSVSREKKERFSLILESASTNQTSMYLCASSDRARFEKLFFGSGTQLSVL.